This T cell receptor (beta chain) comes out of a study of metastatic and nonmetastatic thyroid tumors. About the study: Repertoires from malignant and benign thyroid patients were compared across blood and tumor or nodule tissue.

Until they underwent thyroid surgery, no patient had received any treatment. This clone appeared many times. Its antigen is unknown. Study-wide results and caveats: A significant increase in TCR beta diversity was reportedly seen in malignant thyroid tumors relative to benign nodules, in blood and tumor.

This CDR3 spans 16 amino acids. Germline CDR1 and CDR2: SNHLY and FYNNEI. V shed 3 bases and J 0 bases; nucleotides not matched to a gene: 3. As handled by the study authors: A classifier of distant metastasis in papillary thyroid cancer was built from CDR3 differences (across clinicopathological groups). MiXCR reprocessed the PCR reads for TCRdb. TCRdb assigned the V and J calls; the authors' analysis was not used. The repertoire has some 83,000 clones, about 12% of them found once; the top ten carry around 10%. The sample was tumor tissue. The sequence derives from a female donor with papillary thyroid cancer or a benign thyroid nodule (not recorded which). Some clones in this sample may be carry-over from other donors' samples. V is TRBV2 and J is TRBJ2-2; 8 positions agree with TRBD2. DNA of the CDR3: TGTGCCAGCAGTGAGGTAGCGGGAACGAACACCGGGGAGCTGTTTTTT. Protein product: CASSEVAGTNTGELFF.